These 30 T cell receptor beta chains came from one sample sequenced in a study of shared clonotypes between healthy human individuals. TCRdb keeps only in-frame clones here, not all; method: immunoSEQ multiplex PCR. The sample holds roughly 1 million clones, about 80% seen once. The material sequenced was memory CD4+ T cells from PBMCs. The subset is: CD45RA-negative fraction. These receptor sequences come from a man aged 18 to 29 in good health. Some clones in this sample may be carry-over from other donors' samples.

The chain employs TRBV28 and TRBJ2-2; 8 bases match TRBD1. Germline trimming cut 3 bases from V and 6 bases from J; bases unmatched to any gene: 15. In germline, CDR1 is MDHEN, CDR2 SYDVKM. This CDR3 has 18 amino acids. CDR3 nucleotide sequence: TGTGCCAGCAGTTTTCTTCTTGGGGCAGGGGGCGAATCCGGGGAGCTGTTTTTT. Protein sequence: CASSFLLGAGGESGELFF.

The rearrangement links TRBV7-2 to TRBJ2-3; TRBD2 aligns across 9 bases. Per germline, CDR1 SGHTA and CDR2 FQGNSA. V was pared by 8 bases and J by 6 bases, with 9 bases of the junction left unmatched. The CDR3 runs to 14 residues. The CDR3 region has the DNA TGTGCCAGCGCAGTAGCGGGAGTTAAGGATACGCAGTATTTT. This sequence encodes CASAVAGVKDTQYF.

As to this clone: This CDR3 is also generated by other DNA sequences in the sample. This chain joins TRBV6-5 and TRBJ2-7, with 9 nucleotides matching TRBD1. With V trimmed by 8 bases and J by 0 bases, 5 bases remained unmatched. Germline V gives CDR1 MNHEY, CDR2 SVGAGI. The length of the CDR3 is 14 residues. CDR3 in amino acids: CASRRGQGSYEQYF. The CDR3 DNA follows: TGTGCCAGCCGCCGGGGACAGGGCTCCTACGAGCAGTACTTC.

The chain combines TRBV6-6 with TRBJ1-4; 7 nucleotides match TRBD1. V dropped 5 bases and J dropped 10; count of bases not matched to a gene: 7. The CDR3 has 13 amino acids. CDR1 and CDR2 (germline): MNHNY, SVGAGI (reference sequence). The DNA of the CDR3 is TGTGCCAGCAGTGTAACAGGGGCAACAAAACTGTTTTTT. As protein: CASSVTGATKLFF.

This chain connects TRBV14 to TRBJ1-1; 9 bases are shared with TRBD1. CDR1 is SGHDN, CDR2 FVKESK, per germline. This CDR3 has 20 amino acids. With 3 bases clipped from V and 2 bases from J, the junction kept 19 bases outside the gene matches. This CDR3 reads CASSHRPTQGASRFNTEAFF. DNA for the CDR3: TGTGCCAGCAGCCATCGCCCTACACAGGGGGCGAGTCGGTTCAACACTGAAGCTTTCTTT.

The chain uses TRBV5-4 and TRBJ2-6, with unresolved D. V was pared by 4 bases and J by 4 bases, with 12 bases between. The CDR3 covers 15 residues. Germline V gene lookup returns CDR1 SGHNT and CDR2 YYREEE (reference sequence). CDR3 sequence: CASSERRGGANVLTF. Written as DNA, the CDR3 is TGTGCCAGCAGCGAAAGGCGTGGGGGGGCCAACGTCCTGACTTTC.

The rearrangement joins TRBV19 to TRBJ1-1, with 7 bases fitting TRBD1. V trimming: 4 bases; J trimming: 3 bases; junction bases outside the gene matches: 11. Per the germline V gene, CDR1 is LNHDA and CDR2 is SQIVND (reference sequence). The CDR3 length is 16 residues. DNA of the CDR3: TGTGCCAGTAGTAAACAGGGGTTAAGATTGGACACTGAAGCTTTCTTT. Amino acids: CASSKQGLRLDTEAFF.

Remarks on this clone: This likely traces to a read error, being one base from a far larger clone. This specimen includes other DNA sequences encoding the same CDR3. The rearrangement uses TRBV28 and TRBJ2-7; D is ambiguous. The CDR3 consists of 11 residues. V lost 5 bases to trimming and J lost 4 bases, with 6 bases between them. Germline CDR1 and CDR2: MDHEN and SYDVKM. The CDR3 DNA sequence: TGTGCCAGCAGTGGAAAATACGAGCAGTACTTC. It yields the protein CASSGKYEQYF.

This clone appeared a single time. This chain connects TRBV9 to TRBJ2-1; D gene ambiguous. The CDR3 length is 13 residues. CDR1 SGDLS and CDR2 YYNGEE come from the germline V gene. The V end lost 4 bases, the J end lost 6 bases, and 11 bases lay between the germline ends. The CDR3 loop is CASSFQDFNEQFF. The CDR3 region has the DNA TGTGCCAGCAGCTTCCAAGACTTCAATGAGCAGTTCTTC.

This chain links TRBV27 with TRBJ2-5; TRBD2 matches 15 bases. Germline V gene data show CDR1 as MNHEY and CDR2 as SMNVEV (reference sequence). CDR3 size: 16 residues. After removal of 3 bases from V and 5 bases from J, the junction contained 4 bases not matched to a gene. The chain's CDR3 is CASSFAGTSGRETQYF. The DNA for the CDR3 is TGTGCCAGCAGTTTCGCCGGGACTAGCGGGAGGGAGACCCAGTACTTC.

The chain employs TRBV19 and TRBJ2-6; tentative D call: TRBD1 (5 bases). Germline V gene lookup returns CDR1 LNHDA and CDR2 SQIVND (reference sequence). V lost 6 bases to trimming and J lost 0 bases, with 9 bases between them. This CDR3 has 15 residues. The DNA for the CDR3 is TGTGCCAGTAGCCAGGGTACCTCTGGGGCCAACGTCCTGACTTTC. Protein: CASSQGTSGANVLTF.

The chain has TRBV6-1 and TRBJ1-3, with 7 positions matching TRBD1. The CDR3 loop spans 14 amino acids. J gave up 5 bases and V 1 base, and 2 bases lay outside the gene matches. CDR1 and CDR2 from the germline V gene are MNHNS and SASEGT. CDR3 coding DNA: TGTGCCAGCAGTGAAGGGGACAGCCGAAACACCATATATTTT. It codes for CASSEGDSRNTIYF.

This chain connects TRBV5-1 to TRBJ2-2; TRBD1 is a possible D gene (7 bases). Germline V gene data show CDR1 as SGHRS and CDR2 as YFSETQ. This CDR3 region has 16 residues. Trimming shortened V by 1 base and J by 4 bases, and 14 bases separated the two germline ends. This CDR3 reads CASSLPGGSSTGELFF. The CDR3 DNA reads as TGCGCCAGCAGCTTGCCAGGGGGGTCGAGCACCGGGGAGCTGTTTTTT.

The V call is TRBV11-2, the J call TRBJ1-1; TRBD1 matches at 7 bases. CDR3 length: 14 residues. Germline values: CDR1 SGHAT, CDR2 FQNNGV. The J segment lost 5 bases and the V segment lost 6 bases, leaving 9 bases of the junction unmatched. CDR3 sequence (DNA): TGTGCCAGCAGTGCTCGACAGGGCGAAACTGAAGCTTTCTTT. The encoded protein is CASSARQGETEAFF.

The chain's CDR3 is CASGSGYEQYF. CDR3 nucleotides: TGTGCTAGTGGTTCTGGGTACGAGCAGTACTTC. The genes are TRBV12-5 and TRBJ2-7, with D unclear. There are 11 residues in the CDR3. V was clipped by 4 bases and J by 4 bases, with 5 bases between them. Germline values: CDR1 LGHNT, CDR2 FRNRAP.

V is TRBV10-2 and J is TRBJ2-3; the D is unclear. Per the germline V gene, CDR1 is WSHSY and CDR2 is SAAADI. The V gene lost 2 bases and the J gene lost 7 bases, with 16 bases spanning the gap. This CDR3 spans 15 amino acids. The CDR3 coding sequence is TGCGCCAGCAGTGAGCCGCCCAGTGTAAGTCATACGCAGTATTTT. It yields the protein CASSEPPSVSHTQYF.

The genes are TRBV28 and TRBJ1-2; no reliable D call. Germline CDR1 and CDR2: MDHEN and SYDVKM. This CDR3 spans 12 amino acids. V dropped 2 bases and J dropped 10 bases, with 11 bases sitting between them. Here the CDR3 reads CASSLGIMDYTF. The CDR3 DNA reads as TGTGCCAGCAGTTTAGGAATTATGGACTACACCTTC.

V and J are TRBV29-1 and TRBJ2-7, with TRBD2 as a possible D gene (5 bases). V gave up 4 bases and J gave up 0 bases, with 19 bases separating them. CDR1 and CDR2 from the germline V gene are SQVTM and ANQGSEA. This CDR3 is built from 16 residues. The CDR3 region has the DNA TGCAGCGTTGCGGGAAGTCTCCTAGTCCCCTCCTACGAGCAGTACTTC. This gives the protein CSVAGSLLVPSYEQYF.

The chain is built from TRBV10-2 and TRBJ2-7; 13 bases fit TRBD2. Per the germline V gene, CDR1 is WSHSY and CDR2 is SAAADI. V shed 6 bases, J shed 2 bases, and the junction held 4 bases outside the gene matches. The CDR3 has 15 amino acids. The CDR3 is CASRRTSGGPYEQYF. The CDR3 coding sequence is TGCGCCAGCAGGAGGACTAGCGGGGGACCCTACGAGCAGTACTTC.

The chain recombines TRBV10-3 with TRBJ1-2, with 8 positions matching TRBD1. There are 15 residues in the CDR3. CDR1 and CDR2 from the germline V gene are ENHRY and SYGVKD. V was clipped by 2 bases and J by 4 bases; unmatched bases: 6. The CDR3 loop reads CAISEPAGGSYGYTF. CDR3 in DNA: TGTGCCATCAGTGAGCCCGCAGGGGGCTCCTATGGCTACACCTTC.

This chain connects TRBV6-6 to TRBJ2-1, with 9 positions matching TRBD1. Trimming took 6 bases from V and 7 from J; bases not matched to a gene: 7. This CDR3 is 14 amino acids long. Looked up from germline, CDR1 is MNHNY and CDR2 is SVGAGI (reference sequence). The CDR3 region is CASSLQGAGNEQFF. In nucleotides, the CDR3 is TGTGCCAGCAGCCTACAGGGGGCGGGAAATGAGCAGTTCTTC.

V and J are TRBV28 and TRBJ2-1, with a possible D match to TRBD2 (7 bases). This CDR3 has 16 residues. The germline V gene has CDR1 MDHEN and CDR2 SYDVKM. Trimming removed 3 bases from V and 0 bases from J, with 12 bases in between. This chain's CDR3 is CASSFEGGGSYNEQFF. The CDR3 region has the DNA TGTGCCAGCAGTTTCGAGGGGGGGGGCTCCTACAATGAGCAGTTCTTC.

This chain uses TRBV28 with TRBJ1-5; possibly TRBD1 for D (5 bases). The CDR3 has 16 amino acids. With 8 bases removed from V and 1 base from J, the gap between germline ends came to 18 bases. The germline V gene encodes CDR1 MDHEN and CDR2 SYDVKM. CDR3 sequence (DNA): TGTGCCAGCGCGGGGCGGGCATTCGTGAGCAATCAGCCCCAGCATTTT. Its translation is CASAGRAFVSNQPQHF.

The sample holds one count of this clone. The CDR3 here is CASSPDRRSFYNSPLHF. CDR3 bases: TGTGCCAGCAGTCCAGACAGACGGAGCTTCTATAATTCACCCCTCCACTTT. This rearrangement joins TRBV2 to TRBJ1-6; TRBD1 might be the D (5 bases). There are 17 residues in the CDR3. Germline-derived CDR1 and CDR2 are SNHLY and FYNNEI. V was clipped by 5 bases and J by 3 bases, with 17 bases between them.

The DNA for the CDR3 is TGTGCCAGCAGTGAAGTCAGGGGGCAAGAGACCCAGTACTTC. Its protein is CASSEVRGQETQYF. V and J are TRBV6-1 and TRBJ2-5; 7 bases line up with TRBD1. This CDR3 has 14 amino acids. Per germline, CDR1 MNHNS and CDR2 SASEGT. The J segment lost 2 bases and the V segment lost 1 base, leaving 1 base of the junction unmatched.

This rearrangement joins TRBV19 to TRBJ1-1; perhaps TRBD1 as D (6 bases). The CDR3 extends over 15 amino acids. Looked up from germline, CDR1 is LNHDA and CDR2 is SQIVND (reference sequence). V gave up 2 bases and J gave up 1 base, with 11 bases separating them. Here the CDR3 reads CASSILGAGNTEAFF. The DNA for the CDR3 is TGTGCCAGTAGTATACTGGGGGCGGGGAACACTGAAGCTTTCTTT.

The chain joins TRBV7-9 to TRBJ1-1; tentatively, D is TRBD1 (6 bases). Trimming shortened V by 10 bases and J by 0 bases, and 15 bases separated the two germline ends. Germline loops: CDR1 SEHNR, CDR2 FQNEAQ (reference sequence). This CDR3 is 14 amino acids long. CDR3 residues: CATHRGGLNTEAFF. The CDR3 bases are TGTGCCACCCACCGAGGGGGATTGAACACTGAAGCTTTCTTT.

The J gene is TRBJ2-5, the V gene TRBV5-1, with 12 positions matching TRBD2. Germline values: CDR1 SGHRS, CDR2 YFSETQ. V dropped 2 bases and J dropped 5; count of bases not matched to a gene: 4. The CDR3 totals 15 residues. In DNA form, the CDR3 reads TGCGCCAGCAGCTTAAACGGACTAGCGGGGGAGACCCAGTACTTC. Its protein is CASSLNGLAGETQYF.

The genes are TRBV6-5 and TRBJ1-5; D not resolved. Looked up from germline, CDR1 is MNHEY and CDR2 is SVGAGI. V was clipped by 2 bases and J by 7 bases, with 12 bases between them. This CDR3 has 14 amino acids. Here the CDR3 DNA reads TGTGCCAGCAGTTACGATTGGTCAACCCAGCCCCAGCATTTT. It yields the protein CASSYDWSTQPQHF.

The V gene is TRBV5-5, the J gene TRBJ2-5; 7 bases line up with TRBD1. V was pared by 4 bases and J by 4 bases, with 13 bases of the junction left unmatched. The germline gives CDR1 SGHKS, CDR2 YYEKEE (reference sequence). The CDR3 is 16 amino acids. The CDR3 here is CASSPGTVRTGETQYF. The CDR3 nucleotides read TGTGCCAGCAGCCCGGGGACAGTACGTACGGGAGAGACCCAGTACTTC.